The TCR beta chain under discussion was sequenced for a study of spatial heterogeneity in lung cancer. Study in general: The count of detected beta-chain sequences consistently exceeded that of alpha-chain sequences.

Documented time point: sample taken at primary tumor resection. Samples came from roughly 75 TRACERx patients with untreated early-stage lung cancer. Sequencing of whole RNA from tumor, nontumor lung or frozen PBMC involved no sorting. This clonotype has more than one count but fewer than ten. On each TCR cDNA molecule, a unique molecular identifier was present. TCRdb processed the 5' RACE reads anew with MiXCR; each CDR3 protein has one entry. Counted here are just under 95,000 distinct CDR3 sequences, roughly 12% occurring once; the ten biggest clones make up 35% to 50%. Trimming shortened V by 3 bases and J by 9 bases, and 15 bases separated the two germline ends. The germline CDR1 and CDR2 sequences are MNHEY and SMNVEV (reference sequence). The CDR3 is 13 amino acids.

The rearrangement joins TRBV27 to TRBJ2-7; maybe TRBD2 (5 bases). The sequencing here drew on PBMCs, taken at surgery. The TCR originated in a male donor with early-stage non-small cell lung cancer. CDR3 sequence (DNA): TGTGCCAGCAGTTTCAACAGAGCCGCGGGGCAGTACTTC. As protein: CASSFNRAAGQYF.